This T cell receptor beta chain came from a study of human T cells and chemical hapten exposure. The study's library attached unique molecular identifiers to single cDNA molecules. TCRdb reprocessed the reads with MiXCR, giving one entry per CDR3 protein. The sample lists around 120,000 distinct CDR3 sequences; over 6.5% were seen once. There are 14 residues in the CDR3. Germline assignment: CDR1 SGHRS and CDR2 YFSETQ. Trimming cost V 5 bases and J 4 bases, with 14 bases left between them. Total RNA extraction was carried out from unfractionated whole blood. Source material: whole blood. This TCR came from a human donor in good health. Some clones in this sample may be carry-over from other donors' samples. V and J are TRBV5-1 and TRBJ2-3; D is possibly TRBD2 (6 bases). This CDR3 is CASRTGGEADTQYF. CDR3 coding DNA: TGCGCCAGCAGAACTGGCGGGGAGGCAGATACGCAGTATTTT.